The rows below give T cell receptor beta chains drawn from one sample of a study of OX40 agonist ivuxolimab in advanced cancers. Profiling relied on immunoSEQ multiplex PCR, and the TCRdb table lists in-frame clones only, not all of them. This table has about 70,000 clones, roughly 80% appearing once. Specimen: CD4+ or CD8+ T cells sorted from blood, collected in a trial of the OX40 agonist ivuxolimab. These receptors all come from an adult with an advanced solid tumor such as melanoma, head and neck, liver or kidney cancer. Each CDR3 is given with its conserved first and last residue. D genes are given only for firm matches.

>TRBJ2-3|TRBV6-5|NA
CASRRGPGDTQYF
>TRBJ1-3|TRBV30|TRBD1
CAWSETGGSGNTIYF
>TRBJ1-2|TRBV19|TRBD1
CASSPRQGDGYTF
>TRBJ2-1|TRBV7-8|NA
CASSPTRGPPSSYNEQFF
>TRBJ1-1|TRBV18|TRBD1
CASSPSHRGQSAEAFF
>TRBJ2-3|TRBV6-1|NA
CASSEDPPGLSTDTQYF
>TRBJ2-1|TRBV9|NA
CASSVVFRLTLFYNEQFF
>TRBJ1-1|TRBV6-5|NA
CASRKGQVNTEAFF
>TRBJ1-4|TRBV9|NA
CASSAQNEKLFF
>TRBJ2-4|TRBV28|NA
CASRDSGKNIQYF
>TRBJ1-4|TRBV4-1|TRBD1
CASSGRTGVNEKLFF
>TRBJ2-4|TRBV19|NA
CASSLDGLLIAKNIQYF
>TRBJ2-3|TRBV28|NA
CASWSAKYTDTQYF
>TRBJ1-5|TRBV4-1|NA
CASSQDSSNQPQHF
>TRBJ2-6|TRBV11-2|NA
CASSLALGMVVSGANVLTF
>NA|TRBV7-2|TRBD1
CASSLVGQPGYEQYF
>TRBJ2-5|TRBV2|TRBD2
CASSEALLAGGFEETQYF
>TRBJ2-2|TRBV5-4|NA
CASSLSRGDTGELFF
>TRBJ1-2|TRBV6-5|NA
CASTRAGDSGYTF
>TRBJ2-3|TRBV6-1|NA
CASRRPQGTDTQYF
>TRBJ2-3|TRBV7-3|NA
CASSPNTDTQYF
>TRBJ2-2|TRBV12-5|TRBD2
CASGLVLRAGVTNTGELFF
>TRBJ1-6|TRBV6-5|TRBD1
CASSSGGLNSPLHF
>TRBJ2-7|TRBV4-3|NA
CASSQDTRDYEQYF
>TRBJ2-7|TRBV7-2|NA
CASSLPPVGAREQYF
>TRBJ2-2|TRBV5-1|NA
CASRDGVGTGELFF
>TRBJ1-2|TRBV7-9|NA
CASSSLRGYTF
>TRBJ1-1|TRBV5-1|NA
CASSYGVRGTEAFF
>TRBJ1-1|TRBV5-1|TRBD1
CASSLQGQTEAFF
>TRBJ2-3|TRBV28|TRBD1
CASSSPRGPVSTDTQYF